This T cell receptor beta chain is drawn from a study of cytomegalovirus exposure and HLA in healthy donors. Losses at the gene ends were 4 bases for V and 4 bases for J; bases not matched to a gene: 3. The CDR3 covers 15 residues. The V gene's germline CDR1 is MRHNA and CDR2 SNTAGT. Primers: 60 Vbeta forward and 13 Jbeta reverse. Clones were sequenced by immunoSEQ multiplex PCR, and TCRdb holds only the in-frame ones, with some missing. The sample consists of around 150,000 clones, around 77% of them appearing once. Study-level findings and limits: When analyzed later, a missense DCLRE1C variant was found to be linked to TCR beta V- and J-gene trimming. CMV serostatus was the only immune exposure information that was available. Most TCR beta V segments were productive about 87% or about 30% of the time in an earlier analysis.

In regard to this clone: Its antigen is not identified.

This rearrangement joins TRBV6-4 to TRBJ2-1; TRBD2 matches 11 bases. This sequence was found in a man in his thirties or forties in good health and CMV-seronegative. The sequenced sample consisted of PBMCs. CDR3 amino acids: CASSASSGGYNEQFF. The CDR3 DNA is TGTGCCAGCAGTGCCTCTAGCGGGGGGTACAATGAGCAGTTCTTC.